This T cell receptor beta chain was sequenced for a study of T cell responses to AZD1222 COVID-19 vaccine. Regarding the study as a whole: With two AZD1222 doses given, Spike-specific TCR breadth and depth both rose.

Germline-derived CDR1 and CDR2 are SGHTA and FQGNSA. The trim removed 7 bases at V and 4 bases at J, leaving 7 bases unmatched. The CDR3 contains 14 residues. Note on this clone: The antigen remains unidentified.

The data were produced by immunoSEQ multiplex PCR, yet TCRdb's version contains in-frame clones alone and is incomplete. The sample holds 150,000 to 200,000 clones; 85% to 95% are singletons and the top ten take roughly 1%. This TCR came from an adult who received the MenACWY meningococcal vaccine as a control. The sequences come from peripheral blood, collected 28 days after the second dose of the MenACWY control vaccine. V is TRBV7-2 and J is TRBJ1-5; 7 nucleotides line up with TRBD1. The CDR3 bases are TGTGCCAGCACCCAACCAGGGGGAAATCAGCCCCAGCATTTT. Translated: CASTQPGGNQPQHF.